One and the same sample provided the 14 T cell receptor beta chains below, sequenced in a study of CD8+CD57+ T cells in acquired aplastic anemia. It was genomic DNA that served as the template for profiling TCR beta VDJ and CDR3. TCRdb ran MiXCR on the reads and lists one entry per CDR3 protein. The table shows more than 150,000 distinct CDR3 sequences, with about 45% occurring only once. All sequencing subjects had displayed CD8+CD57+ cell expansion on flow cytometry. The source material was sorted CD4+, CD8+, or CD8+CD57+ T cells (not recorded which) from PBMCs. These receptors all stem from a human donor with aplastic anemia.

This clonotype showed up just a few times. V and J are TRBV5-1 and TRBJ1-5, with 7 positions matching TRBD1. The CDR3 loop spans 14 amino acids. The ends lost 4 bases at V and 2 bases at J; junction bases unmatched: 3. Per germline, CDR1 SGHRS and CDR2 YFSETQ. CDR3 DNA: TGCGCCAGCAGCCGGGACAGCGGCAATCAGCCCCAGCATTTT. Its protein product is CASSRDSGNQPQHF.

With respect to this clonotype: A single base separates this from a much larger clone, so it may be a read error. V and J are TRBV7-2 and TRBJ1-1; 7 positions agree with TRBD1. Germline V gives CDR1 SGHTA, CDR2 FQGNSA. J lost 6 bases, V lost 5 bases, and 6 bases had no gene match. This CDR3 has 13 amino acids. The CDR3 region has the DNA TGTGCCAGCAGCCGAATGGGACAGCCTGAAGCTTTCTTT. It codes for CASSRMGQPEAFF.

The rearrangement links TRBV2 to TRBJ1-5; D is unresolved. Germline values: CDR1 SNHLY, CDR2 FYNNEI. V lost 6 bases and J 11 bases, leaving 14 bases between the germline ends. The CDR3 runs 12 residues. CDR3 residues: CASSRTGETQHF. The CDR3 nucleotides read TGTGCCAGCAGCCGGACGGGCGAGACCCAGCATTTT.

This clonotype was counted ten times or more. The gene calls are TRBV5-1 and TRBJ2-3, with TRBD2 as a possible D gene (6 bases). This CDR3 spans 14 amino acids. Germline lookup yields CDR1 SGHRS and CDR2 YFSETQ. V was pared by 2 bases and J by 1 base, with 8 bases between. CDR3 amino acids: CASSLERGTDTQYF. The CDR3 DNA reads as TGCGCCAGCAGCTTAGAGCGGGGCACAGATACGCAGTATTTT.

The table lists this clonotype with a few counts. This chain uses TRBV19 with TRBJ1-6, with D unclear. Germline assignment: CDR1 LNHDA and CDR2 SQIVND (reference sequence). V lost 5 bases to trimming and J lost 9 bases, with 11 bases between them. CDR3 length: 13 residues. The CDR3, as DNA: TGTGCCAGTAGTCCCTCTAGGGCTTCACCCCTCCACTTT. Amino acids: CASSPSRASPLHF.

There are many counts of this clonotype. V usage is TRBV3-1 and J usage is TRBJ1-6; TRBD1 is a possible D gene (5 bases). Germline values: CDR1 LGHDT, CDR2 YNNKEL (reference sequence). The CDR3 covers 15 residues. V was trimmed by 1 base and J by 7 bases, leaving 11 bases between them. The CDR3 nucleotides are TGTGCCAGCAGCCAAGGAGGGGTCGGGAATTCACCCCTCCACTTT. Protein product: CASSQGGVGNSPLHF.

The gene calls are TRBV4-1 and TRBJ2-1; TRBD1 matches 8 bases. J lost 5 bases, V lost 5 bases, and 8 bases had no gene match. Per germline, CDR1 MGHRA and CDR2 YSYEKL. The CDR3 totals 15 residues. The CDR3: CASSEGTGPNNEQFF. CDR3 nucleotides: TGCGCCAGCAGCGAGGGGACAGGACCCAACAATGAGCAGTTCTTC.

In its sample, this clonotype was seen many times. The J gene is TRBJ2-1, the V gene TRBV7-2; 8 nucleotides match TRBD2. Per the germline V gene, CDR1 is SGHTA and CDR2 is FQGNSA. This CDR3 is built from 17 residues. The V and J ends lost 5 bases and 0 bases, in that order; junction bases with no gene match: 9. The CDR3, as DNA: TGTGCCAGCAGCGTGGGCCGGGGGGGCGTCTCCTACAATGAGCAGTTCTTC. Its translation is CASSVGRGGVSYNEQFF.

This clonotype was observed once. The chain recombines TRBV7-2 with TRBJ2-7, with TRBD1 matching over 9 bases. The CDR3 length is 15 residues. Germline values: CDR1 SGHTA, CDR2 FQGNSA. V trimming: 4 bases; J trimming: 7 bases; junction bases outside the gene matches: 11. DNA for the CDR3: TGTGCCAGCAGCTCACTTCCCGGGACAGGGAAAGAGCAGTACTTC. This gives the protein CASSSLPGTGKEQYF.

The V call is TRBV10-2, the J call TRBJ2-1, with D perhaps TRBD2 (5 bases). Trimming stripped 7 bases from V and 9 bases from J, with 16 bases between. Germline CDR1 WSHSY, CDR2 SAAADI. This CDR3 contains 13 residues. The CDR3 reads CASIAPESGEQFF. The CDR3 nucleotides read TGCGCCAGCATAGCCCCTGAGAGCGGTGAGCAGTTCTTC.

The chain has TRBV20-1 and TRBJ1-1; 9 bases are shared with TRBD1. Trimming removed 2 bases from V and 7 bases from J; junction bases left unmatched: 8. This CDR3 has 14 residues. Looked up from germline, CDR1 is DFQATT and CDR2 is SNEGSKA (reference sequence). The CDR3 spells CSARRDRAGGEAFF. CDR3 in DNA: TGCAGTGCTAGACGGGACAGGGCCGGGGGTGAAGCTTTCTTT.

The V and J genes are TRBV7-9 and TRBJ2-7; D is uncertain. V dropped 5 bases and J dropped 2 bases, with 10 bases sitting between them. This CDR3 is 13 amino acids long. Per germline, CDR1 SEHNR and CDR2 FQNEAQ (reference sequence). CDR3 residues: CASSRGLTYEQYF. CDR3 DNA: TGTGCCAGCAGCCGCGGCCTCACCTACGAGCAGTACTTC.

This clonotype has at least ten counts. The chain joins TRBV15 to TRBJ1-5; D ambiguous. CDR1 is LNHNV and CDR2 is YYDKDF in the germline V gene (reference sequence). This CDR3 has 14 amino acids. V lost 4 bases to trimming and J lost 2 bases, with 9 bases between them. CDR3 in amino acids: CATSNDMGNQPQHF. The DNA for the CDR3 is TGTGCCACCAGCAACGACATGGGCAATCAGCCCCAGCATTTT.

The chain employs TRBV11-2 and TRBJ2-7; 11 bases align to TRBD1. Germline V gene lookup returns CDR1 SGHAT and CDR2 FQNNGV. The CDR3 consists of 16 residues. V shed 6 bases and J 3 bases; nucleotides not matched to a gene: 10. CDR3 bases: TGTGCCAGCAGACCAGGACAGGGGGCAACGAGCTACGAGCAGTACTTC. It encodes CASRPGQGATSYEQYF.